A single T cell receptor beta chain is shown here with its context. Its antigen remains unknown. This specimen belongs to a study of CD8+ T cells in alopecia areata. Treatment meaning: oral pan-JAK inhibitor, 5-10 mg twice daily. In alopecia areata patients, both lesional scalp punch biopsies and peripheral blood were collected. It was from PBMCs that CD4+ and CD8+ T cells were sorted. General study findings and limits: Scalp clonality, together with expanded CD8+ clones among the top 100, fell significantly with tofacitinib.

RNA extraction and reverse transcription yielded cDNA as sequencing template. Data came from immunoSEQ multiplex PCR; TCRdb stores just in-frame clones and leaves some out. The sample yields 95,000 to 100,000 clones, 50% to 75% seen once. The TCR sequence derives from a human donor with alopecia areata. Sequencing used CD8+ T cells sorted from blood, obtained at week 4, from a patient treated with tofacitinib.

CDR3 nucleotides: TGTGCCAGCAGTCCTCTAGCGGGGGGCACCTACAATGAGCAGTTCTTC. Residues: CASSPLAGGTYNEQFF. V usage is TRBV5-4 and J usage is TRBJ2-1; 11 nucleotides line up with TRBD2. V gave up 5 bases and J gave up 2 bases; unmatched junction bases: 6. This CDR3 has 16 residues. The germline V gene has CDR1 SGHNT and CDR2 YYREEE (reference sequence).